This T cell receptor beta chain was obtained from a study of shared clonotypes between healthy human individuals. J was trimmed by 6 bases and V by 4 bases; bases with no gene match: 7. The CDR3 is made up of 14 amino acids. CDR1 and CDR2 from the germline V gene are SEHNR and FQNEAQ (reference sequence). Here immunoSEQ multiplex PCR was the method, and the copy in TCRdb shows in-frame clones only, minus some. The sample has millions of clones; over 85% are singletons. On this clone itself: Its target is not known.

General study points: What rarefaction showed was incomplete sorted-subset sequencing despite large depth.

Sequenced: naive CD4+ T cells sorted from blood. Subset defined: CD45RA+ positively selected. J is TRBJ2-3 and V is TRBV7-9; 7 bases are shared with TRBD1. The sequence was collected from a young man in good health. The CDR3 loop reads CASSYRGAADTQYF. CDR3 nucleotide sequence: TGTGCCAGCAGCTACAGGGGAGCGGCGGATACGCAGTATTTT.